One and the same sample provided the 18 T cell receptor beta chains below, sequenced in a study of blood T cells in healthy people across ages. The authors ran a second PCR of roughly 6 to 12 cycles using a sample-barcoded 5' primer and a J-beta primer mix. A single record per CDR3 protein comes from TCRdb applying MiXCR to the 5' RACE reads. Found here are hundreds of thousands of distinct CDR3 sequences, roughly 56% of them singletons; the top ten hold around 24%. What was sequenced was blood. All receptors come from a man aged 35-49 years in good health.

The chain combines TRBV6-2 or TRBV6-3 with TRBJ1-1; 7 nucleotides line up with TRBD1. The length of the CDR3 is 14 residues. CDR1 is MNHEY and CDR2 is SVGEGT in the germline V gene. J lost 3 bases, V lost 2 bases, and 3 bases had no gene match. This CDR3 reads CASSYAGQDTEAFF. The DNA for the CDR3 is TGTGCCAGCAGTTACGCAGGACAGGACACTGAAGCTTTCTTT.

This sequence joins TRBV6-5 and TRBJ2-5, with D perhaps matching TRBD2 (7 bases). The CDR3 runs 15 residues. V was trimmed by 6 bases and J by 4 bases, leaving 18 bases between them. In germline, CDR1 is MNHEY, CDR2 SVGAGI. The CDR3 reads CASSKRGGAGETQYF. The CDR3 DNA reads as TGTGCCAGCAGCAAAAGGGGGGGGGCTGGAGAGACCCAGTACTTC.

The V gene is TRBV5-1, the J gene TRBJ2-5; 8 bases fit TRBD1. The CDR3 is 15 residues long. Germline CDR1 is SGHRS and CDR2 is YFSETQ. Trimming removed 5 bases from V and 11 bases from J; junction bases left unmatched: 17. DNA of the CDR3: TGCGCCAGCAGTCCTAGACAGGGGTTGGCCAATGAGCAGTACTTC. Its protein is CASSPRQGLANEQYF. Full variable domain (remainder filled in from reference TRBV5-1 and TRBJ2-5): KAGVTQTPRYLIKTRGQQVTLSCSPISGHRSVSWYQQTPGQGLQFLFEYFSETQRNKGNFPGRFSGRQFSNSRSEMNVSTLELGDSALYLCASSPRQGLANEQYFGPGTRLLVL.

The CDR3 nucleotides are TGTGCCAGCAGTTTACGGCCCCTAGGGTTGGGCACAGATACGCAGTATTTT. Its protein is CASSLRPLGLGTDTQYF. This rearrangement joins TRBV27 to TRBJ2-3; D is undetermined. Germline CDR1 MNHEY, CDR2 SMNVEV (reference sequence). Trimming removed 2 bases at V and 1 base at J, with 16 bases between. The length of the CDR3 is 17 residues.

The CDR3 DNA reads as TGCGCCAGCAGCTTCCCCCGGGGGACACAGGATAACTATGGCTACACCTTC. This sequence encodes CASSFPRGTQDNYGYTF. The chain links TRBV5-1 to TRBJ1-2; TRBD1 might be the D (6 bases). The CDR3 runs to 17 residues. V was pared by 2 bases and J by 1 base, with 18 bases between. CDR1 is SGHRS, CDR2 YFSETQ, per germline.

V gene TRBV10-3 combines with J gene TRBJ1-5; unclear D gene. Trimming pared 3 bases from V and 3 bases from J, leaving 15 bases between. This CDR3 comprises 16 residues. Per germline, CDR1 ENHRY and CDR2 SYGVKD. The DNA for the CDR3 is TGTGCCATCAGTGACCTCAAGGGTGGGGACAATCAGCCCCAGCATTTT. It yields the protein CAISDLKGGDNQPQHF.

This clonotype showed up just a few times. The J gene is TRBJ2-5, the V gene TRBV9; a weak D match, TRBD2 (6 bases). The CDR3 sequence is 15 residues long. Germline CDR1 reads SGDLS; CDR2 reads YYNGEE. V lost 4 bases to trimming and J lost 2 bases, with 15 bases between them. The CDR3 sequence: CASSRHSGGQETQYF. CDR3 sequence (DNA): TGTGCCAGCAGCCGACATAGCGGAGGGCAAGAGACCCAGTACTTC.

This clonotype was detected only once. The gene calls are TRBV28 and TRBJ2-5, with a weak D call TRBD1 (6 bases). The CDR3 runs 13 residues. V lost 6 bases, J lost 5 bases, and 13 bases lay in between. CDR1 and CDR2 (germline): MDHEN, SYDVKM. DNA of the CDR3: TGTGCCAGCAGACCTACAGGGATGGAGACCCAGTACTTC. Translation gives CASRPTGMETQYF.

The V and J genes are TRBV9 and TRBJ2-5; D might be TRBD2 (5 bases). This CDR3 is built from 14 residues. Germline-derived CDR1 and CDR2 are SGDLS and YYNGEE. V was cut by 0 bases and J by 4 bases, with 10 bases left in between. DNA of the CDR3: TGTGCCAGCAGCGTAGTGGGGAGTTCAGAGACCCAGTACTTC. It translates to CASSVVGSSETQYF.

This clonotype was recorded a few times. V usage is TRBV6-1 and J usage is TRBJ2-1; perhaps D is TRBD1 or TRBD2 (7 bases each). Germline lookup yields CDR1 MNHNS and CDR2 SASEGT. Trimming removed 3 bases from V and 6 bases from J, with 15 bases in between. The CDR3 contains 15 residues. CDR3 in amino acids: CASSEQGGGTNEQFF. The DNA for the CDR3 is TGTGCCAGCAGTGAGCAGGGGGGGGGCACCAATGAGCAGTTCTTC.

The chain links TRBV7-9 to TRBJ2-6; a weak D match, TRBD1 (5 bases). Germline assignment: CDR1 SEHNR and CDR2 FQNEAQ (reference sequence). The V gene lost 5 bases and the J gene lost 0 bases, with 11 bases spanning the gap. CDR3 size: 16 residues. The CDR3 region is CASSMDTSSGANVLTF. The CDR3 DNA sequence: TGTGCCAGCAGCATGGACACCAGCTCTGGGGCCAACGTCCTGACTTTC.

The chain combines TRBV15 with TRBJ2-5; D is ambiguous. There are 16 residues in the CDR3. CDR1 and CDR2 from the germline V gene are LNHNV and YYDKDF (reference sequence). V was trimmed by 0 bases and J by 3 bases, leaving 14 bases between them. CDR3 nucleotide sequence: TGTGCCACCAGCAGAGACCTCTCGGTTGGAAAAGAGACCCAGTACTTC. Translation: CATSRDLSVGKETQYF.

The chain is built from TRBV6-1 and TRBJ2-1; 10 bases align to TRBD1. Germline-derived CDR1 and CDR2 are MNHNS and SASEGT. V gave up 2 bases and J gave up 4 bases; unmatched junction bases: 8. This CDR3 contains 17 residues. The CDR3 DNA follows: TGTGCCAGCAGTGAAACACCCGGGACAGGGGTTTACAATGAGCAGTTCTTC. It translates to CASSETPGTGVYNEQFF.

The V call is TRBV12-3 or TRBV12-4, the J call TRBJ1-1; TRBD1 might be the D (5 bases). The length of the CDR3 is 13 residues. Trimming took 6 bases from V and 6 from J, leaving 14 bases between them. The CDR3: CASRIQGGSEAFF. The CDR3 DNA follows: TGTGCCAGCAGGATCCAGGGTGGATCTGAAGCTTTCTTT.

The rearrangement uses TRBV7-2 and TRBJ2-1; D uncertain. CDR3 size: 11 residues. From germline, CDR1 is SGHTA and CDR2 FQGNSA. Trimming shortened V by 2 bases and J by 8 bases, and 4 bases separated the two germline ends. CDR3 DNA sequence: TGTGCCAGCAGCTTATCCGATGAGCAGTTCTTC. It is translated as CASSLSDEQFF.

This clonotype has just one count. This sequence joins TRBV20-1 and TRBJ1-2; 7 nucleotides line up with TRBD1. V was clipped by 1 base and J by 2 bases; unmatched bases: 7. Per germline, CDR1 DFQATT and CDR2 SNEGSKA (reference sequence). CDR3 length: 15 amino acids. This chain's CDR3 is CSARVPGTANYGYTF. The CDR3 DNA reads TGCAGTGCTAGAGTACCCGGGACAGCAAACTATGGCTACACCTTC.

CDR3 nucleotide sequence: TGTGCCTGGAGTGTACGGGGGTTAGGCTATGGCTACACCTTC. Its protein is CAWSVRGLGYGYTF. The genes are TRBV30 and TRBJ1-2, with D tentatively TRBD1 (5 bases). The CDR3 is 14 residues long. Trimming took 0 bases from V and 4 from J, leaving 12 bases between them. The V gene's germline CDR1 is GTSNPN and CDR2 SVGIG (reference sequence).

A few counts support this clonotype. The CDR3 nucleotides read TGCAGCGTTGATAAGGGACAGGGATCCGGGGCCAACGTCCTGACTTTC. Its translation is CSVDKGQGSGANVLTF. The rearrangement joins TRBV29-1 to TRBJ2-6, with 9 bases matching TRBD1. With 3 bases clipped from V and 4 bases from J, the junction kept 7 bases outside the gene matches. There are 16 residues in the CDR3. Per the germline V gene, CDR1 is SQVTM and CDR2 is ANQGSEA.